A selection of T cell receptor beta chains follows, all from one sample in a study of shared T cell receptors in the human thymus. The table came from immunoSEQ multiplex PCR; TCRdb's copy has only in-frame clones and leaves some out. The data show hundreds of thousands of clones, more than 75% seen once. These same data were also listed under a study on human thymus T cells.

The sample comprised thymocytes. The receptors originated from a boy in the first two years of life with a congenital heart defect. CDR3s include the opening cysteine and the closing phenylalanine or tryptophan. Fields, in order: CDR3 DNA, CDR3 protein, V gene, D gene, clone size, J gene. The D gene is left open where the match is weak. The size entry is marked missing in some rows and otherwise reads once, few, many or a size class.

CDR3 DNA: TGTGCCAGTAGGAGCGGGTATGGCTACACCTTC
CDR3 protein: CASRSGYGYTF
V gene: TRBV19
D gene: NA
clone size: NA
J gene: TRBJ1-2

CDR3 DNA: TGTGCCAGCAGCCGGACTAGCGGGAGGAAAACCACCGGGGAGCTGTTTTTT
CDR3 protein: CASSRTSGRKTTGELFF
V gene: TRBV7-9
D gene: TRBD2
clone size: NA
J gene: TRBJ2-2

CDR3 DNA: TGCGCCAGCAGCCTCAGACAGGGCGATGGCTACACCTTC
CDR3 protein: CASSLRQGDGYTF
V gene: TRBV4-1
D gene: TRBD1
clone size: NA
J gene: TRBJ1-2

CDR3 DNA: TGTGCCAGCACCTCGGACTCCGGGACTAGCGGGAGTATCACTGAGCAGTTCTTC
CDR3 protein: CASTSDSGTSGSITEQFF
V gene: TRBV2
D gene: TRBD2
clone size: NA
J gene: TRBJ2-1

CDR3 DNA: TGTGCCAGCAGCCATCGAGGGCCCCTCTCCTACGAGCAGTACTTC
CDR3 protein: CASSHRGPLSYEQYF
V gene: TRBV14
D gene: NA
clone size: NA
J gene: TRBJ2-7

CDR3 DNA: TGTGCCAGCACCCCTGGGAGGGAGGCGGAGGATACGCAGTATTTT
CDR3 protein: CASTPGREAEDTQYF
V gene: TRBV27
D gene: TRBD2
clone size: NA
J gene: TRBJ2-3

CDR3 DNA: TGTGCCAGCAGCCAAGGCAGTAGCGGGAGGTCCACAGATACGCAGTATTTT
CDR3 protein: CASSQGSSGRSTDTQYF
V gene: TRBV4-2
D gene: TRBD2
clone size: NA
J gene: TRBJ2-3

CDR3 DNA: TGCGCCAGCAGTCAGGTTAGGGCAGGGCCCTACAATGAGCAGTTCTTC
CDR3 protein: CASSQVRAGPYNEQFF
V gene: TRBV23-1
D gene: NA
clone size: NA
J gene: TRBJ2-1

CDR3 DNA: TGTGCCAGCAGCTCGGAACCTAGTCGGAGGGGAAACACCATATATTTT
CDR3 protein: CASSSEPSRRGNTIYF
V gene: TRBV11-1
D gene: NA
clone size: NA
J gene: TRBJ1-3

CDR3 DNA: TGCGCCAGCAGTCCCTTTACTAGCGGTCCCTACAATGAGCAGTTCTTC
CDR3 protein: CASSPFTSGPYNEQFF
V gene: TRBV10-1
D gene: TRBD2
clone size: NA
J gene: TRBJ2-1

CDR3 DNA: TGTGCCAGCGCAGCCGGAACGACTAGCGGGCGCACAGATACGCAGTATTTT
CDR3 protein: CASAAGTTSGRTDTQYF
V gene: TRBV5-6
D gene: TRBD2
clone size: NA
J gene: TRBJ2-3

CDR3 DNA: TGTGCCAGCAGCTATGGTAGCTTGGGAGAGACCCAGTACTTC
CDR3 protein: CASSYGSLGETQYF
V gene: TRBV11-3
D gene: NA
clone size: few
J gene: TRBJ2-5

CDR3 DNA: TGCGCCAGCAGCCAAGATCGTCGGACAGGGGGCACTGAAGCTTTCTTT
CDR3 protein: CASSQDRRTGGTEAFF
V gene: TRBV4-3
D gene: TRBD1
clone size: NA
J gene: TRBJ1-1

CDR3 DNA: TGCAGGCCCGGTACGCAGTATTTT
CDR3 protein: CRPGTQYF
V gene: TRBV20-1
D gene: NA
clone size: NA
J gene: TRBJ2-3